The 32 T cell receptor beta chains in this list originate from one sample, sequenced in a study of beta chain features in type 1 diabetes. Sequencing targeted expressed TCRB transcripts, as all isolated RNA had been reverse transcribed. Sequencing used immunoSEQ multiplex PCR; TCRdb keeps in-frame clones, though not all of them. The sample includes 330,000 or so clones, 12% to 15% of them seen just once. Sequencing input: central memory CD4+ T cells from blood. These receptors all stem from a man in his thirties or forties in good health.

V gene TRBV7-2 combines with J gene TRBJ1-1; D unclear. Germline V gives CDR1 SGHTA, CDR2 FQGNSA. V dropped 3 bases and J dropped 3 bases, with 8 bases sitting between them. The CDR3 extends over 13 amino acids. DNA for the CDR3: TGTGCCAGCAGCTTTATGGGCCACACTGAAGCTTTCTTT. It encodes CASSFMGHTEAFF.

V usage is TRBV7-2 and J usage is TRBJ1-5; no clear D. The CDR3 covers 15 residues. Looked up from germline, CDR1 is SGHTA and CDR2 is FQGNSA. The V end lost 4 bases, the J end lost 1 base, and 11 bases lay between the germline ends. CDR3 DNA: TGTGCCAGCAGCTCCCGACTGATGAGCAATCAGCCCCAGCATTTT. Its translation: CASSSRLMSNQPQHF.

The V gene is TRBV5-8, the J gene TRBJ1-5; no firm D call. Trimming cost V 3 bases and J 7 bases, with 8 bases left between them. The germline V gene has CDR1 SGHTS and CDR2 YDEGEE. The CDR3 sequence is 12 residues long. The chain's CDR3 is CASSWWRQPQHF. The CDR3 region has the DNA TGTGCCAGCAGCTGGTGGAGGCAGCCCCAGCATTTT.

The rearrangement links TRBV28 to TRBJ2-7; no definite D call. Deletions cut 4 bases from V and 2 bases from J, with 21 bases between. Looked up from germline, CDR1 is MDHEN and CDR2 is SYDVKM. The CDR3 is 17 amino acids. DNA for the CDR3: TGTGCCAGCAGTTCCATTCCTGTCATTGGGCCAACCTACGAGCAGTACTTC. The encoded protein is CASSSIPVIGPTYEQYF.

V and J are TRBV7-2 and TRBJ2-5, with TRBD2 identical over 7 bases. The trim removed 2 bases at V and 5 bases at J, leaving 14 bases unmatched. Germline V gene sequence: CDR1 SGHTA, CDR2 FQGNSA. The CDR3 is made up of 17 amino acids. CDR3 DNA sequence: TGTGCCAGCAGCTTATCCCCCGGGACTAATCCTGCGGAGACCCAGTACTTC. Translated: CASSLSPGTNPAETQYF.

This clone has only a few counts. This chain links TRBV28 with TRBJ1-5; 9 bases map to TRBD1. There are 18 residues in the CDR3. The V segment lost 3 bases and the J segment 2 bases; nucleotides outside the gene matches: 11. Germline assignment: CDR1 MDHEN and CDR2 SYDVKM. The chain's CDR3 is CASSLGQGSRIGNQPQHF. In DNA, the CDR3 is TGTGCCAGCAGTTTGGGACAGGGCTCCCGTATTGGCAATCAGCCCCAGCATTTT.

This clone was seen more than once but under ten times. The V and J genes are TRBV25-1 and TRBJ1-4, with D hard to call. The CDR3 runs to 14 residues. V was shortened by 2 bases and J by 7 bases, with 11 bases between the two germline ends. Germline V gene data show CDR1 as MGHDK and CDR2 as SYGVNS. The CDR3 region has the DNA TGTGCCAGCAGTGAAGTCGGGGATAGTGAAAAACTGTTTTTT. Encoded protein: CASSEVGDSEKLFF.

The chain links TRBV7-9 to TRBJ2-7; the D is unclear. Germline CDR1 SEHNR, CDR2 FQNEAQ (reference sequence). V was cut by 2 bases and J by 2 bases, with 7 bases left in between. The CDR3 spans 13 residues. CDR3 residues: CASSLSTTYEQYF. In DNA, the CDR3 is TGTGCCAGCAGCTTATCCACTACCTACGAGCAGTACTTC.

The chain is built from TRBV6-5 and TRBJ2-4; 7 nucleotides align to TRBD2. CDR3 length: 14 amino acids. With V trimmed by 8 bases and J by 8 bases, 12 bases remained unmatched. Looked up from germline, CDR1 is MNHEY and CDR2 is SVGAGI. The DNA of the CDR3 is TGTGCCAGCTCTCTGGGAGGGTTCGGTTACATTCAGTACTTC. Translating gives CASSLGGFGYIQYF.

The chain carries TRBV6-1 and TRBJ2-2, with D possibly TRBD2 on 7 matching bases. V lost 11 bases and J lost 6, with 13 bases in between. The CDR3 is 12 amino acids. From germline, CDR1 is MNHNS and CDR2 SASEGT. CDR3 in DNA: TGTGCCGGGAGGCGGGGGCCCGGGGAGCTGTTTTTT. Translating gives CAGRRGPGELFF.

A few counts support this clone. CDR3 in DNA: TGTGCCAGCAGACTCAGGGGAGGGAGCACAGATACGCAGTATTTT. It is translated as CASRLRGGSTDTQYF. This chain joins TRBV6-5 and TRBJ2-3; TRBD2 might be the D (7 bases). Trimming left V 6 bases short and J 0 bases short, with 13 bases between. The CDR3 is 15 amino acids. CDR1 and CDR2 from the germline V gene are MNHEY and SVGAGI.

This clone was recorded a few times. The chain recombines TRBV7-8 with TRBJ2-2; perhaps TRBD2 as D (5 bases). Germline V gene sequence: CDR1 SGHVS, CDR2 FQNEAQ. Trimming pared 2 bases from V and 4 bases from J, leaving 23 bases between. The CDR3 sequence is 19 residues long. CDR3 in DNA: TGTGCCAGCAGCTTACGATACCACATGCCGGGAAATGGCACCGGGGAGCTGTTTTTT. Translating it yields CASSLRYHMPGNGTGELFF.

The rearrangement links TRBV19 to TRBJ2-3; D perhaps matches TRBD2 (5 bases). The V gene's germline CDR1 is LNHDA and CDR2 SQIVND (reference sequence). Trimming stripped 8 bases from V and 2 bases from J, with 11 bases between. The length of the CDR3 is 13 residues. The CDR3 reads CASRDYLTDTQYF. DNA of the CDR3: TGTGCCAGTCGCGACTACCTCACAGATACGCAGTATTTT.

J is TRBJ1-4 and V is TRBV6-5; D ambiguous. This CDR3 is 16 amino acids long. The germline V gene has CDR1 MNHEY and CDR2 SVGAGI. V gave up 0 bases and J gave up 4 bases, with 12 bases separating them. CDR3 bases: TGTGCCAGCAGTTACTCGATCGATAGACATAATGAAAAACTGTTTTTT. Translated: CASSYSIDRHNEKLFF.

The rearrangement links TRBV7-9 to TRBJ1-6; a possible D gene is TRBD1 (6 bases). Trimming left V 6 bases short and J 7 bases short, with 13 bases between. The CDR3 totals 14 residues. The V gene's germline CDR1 is SEHNR and CDR2 FQNEAQ (reference sequence). CDR3 coding DNA: TGTGCCAGCAGTACCGGGACAACAAATTCACCCCTCCACTTT. Protein: CASSTGTTNSPLHF.

A few counts support this clone. The V gene is TRBV7-4, the J gene TRBJ2-7; 10 nucleotides line up with TRBD1. Germline V gene sequence: CDR1 SGHVT, CDR2 SQSDAQ. Trimming at V came to 1 base and at J to 4 bases, leaving 10 bases not matched to a gene. CDR3 length: 17 amino acids. For the CDR3, the DNA is TGTGCCAGCAGCTTAGGACCCGGACAGGGGGGGGAGTACGAGCAGTACTTC. Residues: CASSLGPGQGGEYEQYF.

This clone was counted a few times. The J gene is TRBJ1-4, the V gene TRBV29-1; D call uncertain. Germline V lookup: CDR1 SQVTM, CDR2 ANQGSEA. CDR3 size: 15 residues. Trimming removed 1 base at V and 7 bases at J, with 16 bases between. CDR3 amino acids: CSVEGHERGAEKLFF. The CDR3 coding sequence is TGCAGCGTTGAAGGGCACGAGCGGGGTGCTGAAAAACTGTTTTTT. The full variable domain, completed using reference TRBV29-1 and TRBJ1-4, is SAVISQKPSRDICQRGTSLTIQCQVDSQVTMMFWYRQQPGQSLTLIATANQGSEATYESGFVIDKFPISRPNLTFSTLTVSNMSPEDSSIYLCSVEGHERGAEKLFFGSGTQLSVL.

This rearrangement joins TRBV6-5 to TRBJ2-2; weak D call: TRBD1 (6 bases). V was pared by 8 bases and J by 2 bases, with 12 bases between. This CDR3 has 14 amino acids. Germline lookup yields CDR1 MNHEY and CDR2 SVGAGI. CDR3 bases: TGTGCCAGCTGGGGACAACCCAACACCGGGGAGCTGTTTTTT. Translated, it gives CASWGQPNTGELFF.

The chain combines TRBV7-9 with TRBJ1-1; D is unclear. The CDR3 loop spans 18 amino acids. The V gene's germline CDR1 is SEHNR and CDR2 FQNEAQ (reference sequence). Trimming took off 1 base at V and 3 bases at J, with 21 bases between the two ends. The CDR3 protein is CASSLVTRGRVRDTEAFF. The CDR3 coding sequence is TGTGCCAGCAGCTTAGTCACCAGAGGACGAGTAAGGGACACTGAAGCTTTCTTT.

The chain uses TRBV10-3 and TRBJ1-1; possible D gene TRBD1, 5 bases. Trimming took off 9 bases at V and 11 bases at J, with 22 bases between the two ends. Germline V CDR1 and CDR2: ENHRY, SYGVKD. The CDR3 is 13 residues long. This CDR3 reads CAISRVGGGGAFF. The DNA for the CDR3 is TGTGCCATTTCCCGTGTTGGGGGAGGAGGGGCTTTCTTT.

This clone was counted a few times. The CDR3: CASSLDRGPNTEETQYF. CDR3 sequence (DNA): TGCGCCAGCAGCTTGGACAGGGGTCCGAACACCGAAGAGACCCAGTACTTC. The rearrangement joins TRBV5-1 to TRBJ2-5; 7 bases line up with TRBD1. V lost 0 bases to trimming and J lost 3 bases; unmatched junction nucleotides: 11. The V gene's germline CDR1 is SGHRS and CDR2 YFSETQ. The CDR3 is 17 residues long.

This clone was recorded a few times. The CDR3 loop reads CASSLEGYGNIQYF. CDR3 in DNA: TGCGCCAGCAGCTTGGAGGGCTATGGAAACATTCAGTACTTC. The chain recombines TRBV5-1 with TRBJ2-4; no clear D. CDR1 is SGHRS, CDR2 YFSETQ, per germline. The CDR3 consists of 14 residues. The germline V and J ends were trimmed by 0 bases and 6 bases, with 10 bases remaining between them.

This clone has just a few counts. This chain links TRBV4-3 with TRBJ2-5; 12 bases fit TRBD1. CDR1 is LGHNA and CDR2 is YSLEER in the germline V gene. Trimming took 3 bases from V and 5 from J; bases not matched to a gene: 7. This CDR3 is 16 amino acids long. The CDR3 here is CASSHRGTGGSETQYF. For the CDR3, the DNA is TGCGCCAGCAGCCACCGAGGGACAGGGGGCAGCGAGACCCAGTACTTC.

This clone turned up a few times. The rearrangement uses TRBV2 and TRBJ2-2; no reliable D call. The CDR3 length is 13 residues. Germline V gene lookup returns CDR1 SNHLY and CDR2 FYNNEI. Trimming removed 6 bases from V and 5 bases from J, with 10 bases in between. The CDR3 spells CASRDRRTGELFF. The CDR3 coding sequence is TGTGCCAGCAGGGACCGTCGTACCGGGGAGCTGTTTTTT.

The rearrangement joins TRBV21-1 to TRBJ2-1. TRBV21-1 counts as a pseudogene. The CDR3 sequence is 20 residues long. The CDR3 DNA follows: TGTGCCAGCAGCACCGAGACGGATACCCTCCACCCCATTTCTTCCAATGAGCAGTTCTTC. Translated: CASSTETDTLHPISSNEQFF.

This clone has more than one count but fewer than ten. The chain joins TRBV18 to TRBJ1-1, with a tentative D call TRBD1 (6 bases). Trimming pared 3 bases from V and 0 bases from J, leaving 14 bases between. Germline values: CDR1 KGHSH, CDR2 LQKENI. The CDR3 loop spans 16 amino acids. The CDR3 loop reads CASSPKEGVMNTEAFF. CDR3 bases: TGTGCCAGCTCACCCAAGGAGGGGGTCATGAACACTGAAGCTTTCTTT.

This clone was picked up a small number of times. The chain is built from TRBV7-2 and TRBJ2-7, with D perhaps being TRBD1 or TRBD2 (6 bases each). V was shortened by 5 bases and J by 1 base, with 15 bases between the two germline ends. CDR1 and CDR2 from the germline V gene are SGHTA and FQGNSA. This CDR3 spans 15 amino acids. DNA of the CDR3: TGTGCCAGCAGCGTCGAGGGGGGATCTTCCTACGAGCAGTACTTC. Amino acids: CASSVEGGSSYEQYF.

There are a few counts of this clone. This rearrangement joins TRBV7-2 to TRBJ2-6; D is unresolved. The length of the CDR3 is 15 residues. Germline CDR1 reads SGHTA; CDR2 reads FQGNSA. The ends were cut back, 4 bases at V and 1 base at J, with 8 bases in the middle. CDR3 sequence (DNA): TGTGCCAGCAGCTCCTACATATCTGGGGCCAACGTCCTGACTTTC. Translated: CASSSYISGANVLTF. Drawing the rest from reference TRBV7-2 and TRBJ2-6, the complete variable domain is GAGVSQSPSNKVTEKGKDVELRCDPISGHTALYWYRQSLGQGLEFLIYFQGNSAPDKSGLPSDRFSAERTGGSVSTLTIQRTQQEDSAVYLCASSSYISGANVLTFGAGSRLTVL.

The V gene is TRBV5-6, the J gene TRBJ2-4, with TRBD1 matching over 8 bases. The CDR3 has 15 residues. The V gene end was trimmed by 4 bases and the J gene end by 7 bases; junction bases not matched to a gene: 10. Germline CDR1 reads SGHDT; CDR2 reads YYEEEE. The CDR3 protein is CASSQGASGRNIQYF. The CDR3 coding sequence is TGTGCCAGCAGCCAGGGGGCGAGCGGGCGGAACATTCAGTACTTC.

The chain joins TRBV19 to TRBJ2-1; TRBD2 matches at 7 bases. The CDR3 sequence is 22 residues long. V was clipped by 0 bases and J by 3 bases; unmatched bases: 23. Germline V gene lookup returns CDR1 LNHDA and CDR2 SQIVND (reference sequence). CDR3 residues: CASSIESLEGAGFAVNYNEQFF. The DNA for the CDR3 is TGTGCCAGTAGTATAGAATCCCTCGAAGGAGCGGGATTTGCGGTTAACTACAATGAGCAGTTCTTC.

This clone was observed a few times. The V call is TRBV27, the J call TRBJ2-7, with TRBD1 as a possible D gene (5 bases). The length of the CDR3 is 14 residues. Germline V gene lookup returns CDR1 MNHEY and CDR2 SMNVEV (reference sequence). V lost 5 bases and J 1 base, leaving 12 bases between the germline ends. CDR3 in amino acids: CASSTRSGSYEQYV. The CDR3 DNA reads as TGTGCCAGCAGTACCCGCTCAGGGTCCTACGAGCAGTACGTC.

J is TRBJ2-1 and V is TRBV5-8, with 7 bases aligning to TRBD2. The trim removed 0 bases at V and 8 bases at J, leaving 2 bases unmatched. The CDR3 sequence is 13 residues long. The V gene's germline CDR1 is SGHTS and CDR2 YDEGEE. CDR3 sequence: CASSLGGGDEQFF. The DNA of the CDR3 is TGTGCCAGCAGCTTGGGCGGGGGAGATGAGCAGTTCTTC.